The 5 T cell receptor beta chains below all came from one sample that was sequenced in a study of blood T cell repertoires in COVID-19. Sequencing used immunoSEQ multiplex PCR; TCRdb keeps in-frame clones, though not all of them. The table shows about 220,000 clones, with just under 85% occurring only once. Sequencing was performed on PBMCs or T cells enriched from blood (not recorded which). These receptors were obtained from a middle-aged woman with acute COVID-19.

The CDR3 DNA is TGTGCCAGCAGTTGGACAGGAAACTATGGCTACACCTTC. It codes for CASSWTGNYGYTF. This chain uses TRBV6-2 or TRBV6-3 with TRBJ1-2; 7 nucleotides align to TRBD1. In germline, CDR1 is MNHEY, CDR2 SVGEGT. This CDR3 contains 13 residues. Losses at the gene ends were 4 bases for V and 2 bases for J; bases not matched to a gene: 1.

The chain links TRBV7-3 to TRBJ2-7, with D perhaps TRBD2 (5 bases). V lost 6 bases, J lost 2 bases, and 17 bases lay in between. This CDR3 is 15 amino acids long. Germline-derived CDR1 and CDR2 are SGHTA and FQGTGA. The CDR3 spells CASSLGVASAYEQYF. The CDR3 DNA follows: TGTGCCAGCAGTCTCGGGGTAGCGTCAGCCTACGAGCAGTACTTC.

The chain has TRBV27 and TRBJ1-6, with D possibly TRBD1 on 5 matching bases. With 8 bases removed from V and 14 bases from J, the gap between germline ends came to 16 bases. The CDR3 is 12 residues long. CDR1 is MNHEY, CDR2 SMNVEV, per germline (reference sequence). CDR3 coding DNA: TGTGCCAGCTCCTCAGGGTTATTAACCCTCCACTTT. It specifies CASSSGLLTLHF.

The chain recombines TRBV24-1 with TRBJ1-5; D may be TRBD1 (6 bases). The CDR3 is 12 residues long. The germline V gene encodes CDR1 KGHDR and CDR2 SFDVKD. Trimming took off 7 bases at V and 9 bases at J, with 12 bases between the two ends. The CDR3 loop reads CATRQGGGPQHF. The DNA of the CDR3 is TGTGCCACCAGACAGGGAGGGGGGCCCCAGCATTTT.

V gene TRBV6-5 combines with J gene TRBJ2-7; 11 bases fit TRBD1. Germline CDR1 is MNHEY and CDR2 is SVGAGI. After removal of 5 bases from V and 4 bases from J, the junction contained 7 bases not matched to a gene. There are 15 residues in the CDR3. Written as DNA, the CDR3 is TGTGCCAGCAGTCATCCCGGACAGGGGGCGTACGAGCAGTACTTC. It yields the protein CASSHPGQGAYEQYF.